Listed below are T cell receptor beta chains from one sample, sequenced in a study of CD8 T cells in Susac syndrome. From the immunoSEQ multiplex PCR reads, TCRdb called clonotypes with MiXCR, one entry per CDR3 protein. Among approximately 150,000 distinct CDR3 sequences, roughly 95% were seen once, and the ten largest hold 0.09% to 0.1%. Sequencing input: CD4+ T cells from PBMCs. These receptors came from a human donor with multiple sclerosis. Each CDR3 is given with its conserved first and last residue. The D gene is left open where the match is weak. Clone size, where shown, is once, few, many, or a class for clones that have expanded.

D	V	J	size	length	DNA	CDR3
TRBD1	TRBV2	TRBJ1-1	-	15	TGTGCCAGCAGTGGCCAGGGGGCAACTAACACTGAAGCTTTCTTT	CASSGQGATNTEAFF
-	TRBV29-1	TRBJ1-2	-	12	TGCAGCGTTGATGGGCCCGACTATGGCTACACCTTC	CSVDGPDYGYTF
TRBD1	TRBV27	TRBJ2-7	-	15	TGTGCCAGCAGTTCCCGGATGACAGGGTTCGACGAGCAGTACTTC	CASSSRMTGFDEQYF
-	TRBV27	TRBJ2-2	once	13	TGTGCCAGCACTAAAATGTTGGGGGTGGAGCTGTTTTTT	CASTKMLGVELFF
-	TRBV9	TRBJ2-1	-	15	TGTGCCAGCAGCGTAGGGGGGTCTACCTACAATGAGCAGTTCTTC	CASSVGGSTYNEQFF
-	TRBV7-2	TRBJ1-3	once	14	TGTGCCAGCAGCTTAGTCGGAGCCCCAAACACCATATATTTT	CASSLVGAPNTIYF
-	TRBV7-7	TRBJ2-3	once	15	TGTGCCAGCAGCCCAGGGACCCAGAGCACAGATACGCAGTATTTT	CASSPGTQSTDTQYF
-	TRBV20-1	TRBJ1-5	-	16	TGCAGTGCTAGAGATCGGGGAATGGGGTATGCGGGGCCCCAGCATTTT	CSARDRGMGYAGPQHF
-	TRBV9	TRBJ2-5	-	15	TGTGCCAGCAGCGGTCCAGGCTCTAGTGCAGAGACCCAGTACTTC	CASSGPGSSAETQYF
-	TRBV2	TRBJ1-4	once	17	TGTGCCAGCAGTTACTATCGACAGGCTCCAACTAATGAAAAACTGTTTTTT	CASSYYRQAPTNEKLFF
-	TRBV5-1	TRBJ1-1	-	11	TGCGCCAGCACCGGACACACTGAAGCTTTCTTT	CASTGHTEAFF
TRBD2	TRBV4-2	TRBJ2-7	-	14	TGTGCCAGCAGCCAAGCTAGCGGGGCCTACGAGCAGTACTTC	CASSQASGAYEQYF
-	TRBV5-1	TRBJ2-3	-	15	TGCGCCAGCAGCTCCGGAACCCTTAGCACAGATACGCAGTATTTT	CASSSGTLSTDTQYF
-	TRBV12-3/TRBV12-4	TRBJ1-1	-	11	TGTGCCAGCAGTTTTTCCACTGAAGCTTTCTTT	CASSFSTEAFF
TRBD1	TRBV30	TRBJ1-1	-	15	TGTGCCTGGGAAGACAGGGCCCGCGTTGGGACTGAAGCTTTCTTT	CAWEDRARVGTEAFF
-	TRBV7-2	TRBJ2-5	-	14	TGTGCCAGCAGCCAAGACTACGGGATGGAGACCCAGTACTTC	CASSQDYGMETQYF
TRBD1	TRBV6-5	TRBJ1-1	-	14	TGTGCCAGCAGGGAAGACAGGGCGAACACTGAAGCTTTCTTT	CASREDRANTEAFF
-	TRBV12-3/TRBV12-4	TRBJ2-7	-	13	TGTGCCAGCAGTTTGGCACAGATGTACGAGCAGTACTTC	CASSLAQMYEQYF
-	TRBV18	TRBJ2-7	once	15	TGTGCCAGCTCACTTAATTCGGGGGAAACCTACGAGCAGTACTTC	CASSLNSGETYEQYF
-	TRBV27	TRBJ1-2	once	15	TGTGCCAGCAAACCCCGACGGGGGGTGAACTATGGCTACACCTTC	CASKPRRGVNYGYTF
TRBD1	TRBV27	TRBJ1-2	-	14	TGTGCCAGCAGACGCCCGGGACAGGGGGAGGGCTACACCTTC	CASRRPGQGEGYTF
-	TRBV6-5	TRBJ1-5	-	14	TGTGCCAGCAGTTACTCTCAGGGGCTCCTGCCCCAGCATTTT	CASSYSQGLLPQHF
-	TRBV2	TRBJ1-5	-	15	TGTGCCAGCAGTGTCGGGCCCCAGGGGCATCAGCCCCAGCATTTT	CASSVGPQGHQPQHF